This T cell receptor (beta chain) was recorded in a study of vaccination and CD4 T cells after COVID-19. The wider study: Each person enrolled got two BNT162b2 or mRNA-1273 vaccine doses. Study-level results: The appearance of a median approximately 90% of reactive clones in convalescent patients occurred only post-vaccination.

This CDR3 has 13 amino acids. The germline V and J ends were trimmed by 1 base and 9 bases, with 12 bases remaining between them. Germline CDR1 is SGHTA and CDR2 is FQGNSA. Noted treatment: approximately nine-day PBMC culture with coronavirus spike peptide pools or control peptides (ViraFEST assay). Concerning this clonotype: Antigen specificity is unknown.

Once obtained from cultured CD4+ T cells, the DNA was sequenced using the Oncomine TCR Beta short-read assay. From the PCR reads, TCRdb called clonotypes with MiXCR, one entry per CDR3 protein. The table includes 20,000 or so distinct CDR3 sequences, 25% to 30% detected once. The receptor was isolated from a human donor with COVID-19. The chain carries TRBV7-2 and TRBJ1-1; D ambiguous. Sequencing input: cultured CD4+ T cells from blood. The CDR3 reads CASSLDTRMKAFF. CDR3 sequence (DNA): TGTGCCAGCAGCTTAGACACACGGATGAAAGCTTTCTTT.